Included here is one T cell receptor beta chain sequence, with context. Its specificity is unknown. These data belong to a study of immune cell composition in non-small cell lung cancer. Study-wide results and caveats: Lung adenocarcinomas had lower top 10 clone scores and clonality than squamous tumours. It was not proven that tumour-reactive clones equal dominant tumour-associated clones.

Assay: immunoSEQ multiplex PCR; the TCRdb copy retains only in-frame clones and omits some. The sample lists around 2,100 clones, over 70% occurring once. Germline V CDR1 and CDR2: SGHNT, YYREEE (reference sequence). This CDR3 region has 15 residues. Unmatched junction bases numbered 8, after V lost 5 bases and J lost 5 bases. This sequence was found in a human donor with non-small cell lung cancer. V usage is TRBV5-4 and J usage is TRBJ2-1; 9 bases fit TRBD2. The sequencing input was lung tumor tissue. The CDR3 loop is CASRSGTSPNNEQFF. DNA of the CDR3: TGTGCCAGCAGATCTGGGACTAGCCCAAACAATGAGCAGTTCTTC.